This note documents a single T cell receptor (beta chain) sequence. This sample is drawn from a study of CD8 T cells in Susac syndrome. This CDR3 spans 15 amino acids. Germline lookup yields CDR1 SNHLY and CDR2 FYNNEI. Trimming left V 1 base short and J 8 bases short, with 14 bases between. TCR beta from blood CD8+ and CD4+ T cells was sequenced. It was with random hexamers that roughly 0.5 to 1 ug RNA was reverse transcribed. The amplification used immunoSEQ multiplex PCR on TCR beta CDR3; it spanned 54 Vbeta and 13 Jbeta. Using its own MiXCR run on the immunoSEQ multiplex PCR reads, TCRdb lists one record per CDR3 protein. This sample has 120,000 or so distinct CDR3 sequences, with around 94% found just once.

The J gene is TRBJ1-4, the V gene TRBV2; D ambiguous. This receptor was identified in a human donor with multiple sclerosis. Sequenced material: CD4+ T cells from PBMCs. The CDR3 reads CASSEGAQPREKLFF. CDR3 nucleotides: TGTGCCAGCAGTGAAGGGGCTCAGCCCCGAGAAAAACTGTTTTTT.